The clone carrying this T cell receptor (beta chain) was counted a single time. The sample comes from a study of OX40 agonist ivuxolimab in advanced cancers. Whole-study context: Ivuxolimab, an agonist antibody against OX40 (CD134), was given to patients. The eligibility criteria allowed prior anti-PD-1, anti-PD-L1 or anti-CTLA-4 therapy, and 40% had some. Ivuxolimab, which patients received intravenously every 2 weeks, was dosed at 0.01 to 10 mg/kg.

J was trimmed by 0 bases and V by 5 bases; bases with no gene match: 6. CDR1 and CDR2 from the germline V gene are KGHSH and LQKENI. The CDR3 consists of 15 residues. Assay used: immunoSEQ multiplex PCR; TCRdb lists only in-frame clones, some missing. The data contain roughly 58,000 clones, roughly 89% of them singletons. Sampled blood was obtained at baseline, cycle 4 day 1, and cycle 7 day 1. This clonotype was obtained from an adult with an advanced solid tumor such as melanoma, head and neck, liver or kidney cancer. The chain combines TRBV18 with TRBJ1-1, with TRBD1 matching over 7 bases. Sequencing used CD4+ or CD8+ T cells sorted from blood, obtained in a trial of the OX40 agonist ivuxolimab. The CDR3 protein is CASSSTTGLNTEAFF. CDR3 coding DNA: TGTGCCAGCTCAAGTACGACAGGGTTGAACACTGAAGCTTTCTTT. Drawing the rest from reference TRBV18 and TRBJ1-1, the complete variable domain is NAGVMQNPRHLVRRRGQEARLRCSPMKGHSHVYWYRQLPEEGLKFMVYLQKENIIDESGMPKERFSAEFPKEGPSILRIQQVVRGDSAAYFCASSSTTGLNTEAFFGQGTRLTVV.